The clone carrying this T cell receptor beta chain has only one observation. Its specificity is unknown. The source of the sample is a study of somatic mutations in cytotoxic T cells in rheumatoid arthritis. Study-wide results and caveats: Researchers did not know the antigen targets of the expanded CD8+ clones.

In the original processing: Patient CD8+ clones above 1% seldom matched published virus-specific TCRB sequences. Measured with immunoSEQ multiplex PCR; TCRdb has only the in-frame clones, and not every one. Clone size and V and J calls were adopted from that table, with D and trimming inferred from the DNA. The repertoire holds 20,000 to 25,000 clones, with approximately 78% as singletons. The J segment lost 6 bases and the V segment lost 4 bases, leaving 13 bases of the junction unmatched. Germline lookup yields CDR1 SGHRS and CDR2 YFSETQ. This CDR3 is 18 amino acids long. The rearrangement uses TRBV5-1 and TRBJ2-3; 14 positions agree with TRBD2. The sequenced material came from CD8+ T cells sorted from blood. This sequence originates from an adult with rheumatoid arthritis. For the CDR3, the DNA is TGCGCCAGCAGCCCGGGGACTAGCGGGGGCCCTGCAGGGGATACGCAGTATTTT. Amino acid sequence: CASSPGTSGGPAGDTQYF.